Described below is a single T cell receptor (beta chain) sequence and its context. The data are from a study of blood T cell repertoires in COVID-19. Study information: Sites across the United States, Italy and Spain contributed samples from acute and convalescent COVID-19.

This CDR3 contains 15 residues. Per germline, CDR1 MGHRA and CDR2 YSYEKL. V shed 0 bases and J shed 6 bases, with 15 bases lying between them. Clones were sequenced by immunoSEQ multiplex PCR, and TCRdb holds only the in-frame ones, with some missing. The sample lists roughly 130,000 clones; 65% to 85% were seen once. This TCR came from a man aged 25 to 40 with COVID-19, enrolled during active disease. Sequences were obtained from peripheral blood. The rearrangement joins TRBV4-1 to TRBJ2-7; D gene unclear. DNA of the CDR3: TGCGCCAGCAGCCAAGATTTTCCTAGGTTGGGCGAGCAGTACTTC. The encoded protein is CASSQDFPRLGEQYF.